The present entry profiles one T cell receptor (beta chain) with its context. In the authors' workflow: The authors estimated nucleated cell counts from reference gene primer amplification. Profiled with immunoSEQ multiplex PCR; TCRdb holds only in-frame clones, not every one. V, J and clone size are those of that table, while D and trimming were read from the DNA. The table shows fewer than 300,000 clones, with approximately 85% occurring only once. Followed longitudinally, the Seattle patients had been enrolled during active infection. This sample was included in a study of blood T cell repertoires in COVID-19. As for the study in general: Both acute and convalescent COVID-19 samples were obtained from the United States, Italy and Spain. Nucleic acid was either cDNA or gDNA, and it came from T cells, B-cell-depleted T cells, or PBMCs.

The CDR3 is 18 residues long. The germline gives CDR1 LGHDT, CDR2 YNNKEL (reference sequence). V was clipped by 1 base and J by 0 bases, with 15 bases between them. The specimen was peripheral blood. This clonotype was sampled from a human donor with COVID-19, enrolled during active disease. The donor label of this sample is uncertain. The gene calls are TRBV3-1 (or the pseudogene TRBV3-2) and TRBJ2-2; the D gene is possibly TRBD2 (6 bases). This CDR3 is CASSQVVAGPPNTGELFF. The DNA of the CDR3 is TGTGCCAGCAGCCAAGTGGTCGCGGGACCACCGAACACCGGGGAGCTGTTTTTT.